This entry concerns a single TCR beta chain. The sample holds other DNA sequences that translate to the same CDR3. The record originates from a study of blood T cell repertoires in COVID-19. The wider study: PBMCs, B-cell-depleted T cells, or T cells provided the cDNA or gDNA that made up the material.

Two negative PCRs, clearance, or symptom resolution were required of recovered Cohort 3 donors. TCRdb keeps only in-frame clones here, not all; method: immunoSEQ multiplex PCR. This sample has over 350,000 clones, with 88% found just once. Germline CDR1 and CDR2: SGDLS and YYNGEE. After removal of 0 bases from V and 1 base from J, the junction contained 0 bases not matched to a gene. The CDR3 length is 15 residues. The sequence was obtained from a woman aged 18-35 years who had recovered from COVID-19. Source material: PBMCs or T cells enriched from blood (not recorded which). The chain joins TRBV9 to TRBJ1-1; 10 bases fit TRBD1. CDR3 residues: CASSVGTGGNTEAFF. CDR3 sequence (DNA): TGTGCCAGCAGCGTAGGGACAGGGGGGAACACTGAAGCTTTCTTT.